The 8 T cell receptor beta chains given below trace back to one sample, sequenced in a study of blood T cells in healthy people across ages. Primers used in a second PCR of about 6 to 11 cycles were a sample-barcoded 5' primer and a J-beta primer mix. TCRdb processed the 5' RACE reads anew with MiXCR; each CDR3 protein has one entry. The sample holds 1,300,000 or so distinct CDR3 sequences, 59% seen once. Sequencing was performed on blood. The receptors derive from a man aged 18 to 35 in good health.

This clonotype was observed once. V is TRBV27 and J is TRBJ2-1; a weak D match, TRBD2 (5 bases). This CDR3 has 14 amino acids. Germline CDR1 MNHEY, CDR2 SMNVEV (reference sequence). Trimming shortened V by 2 bases and J by 15 bases, and 20 bases separated the two germline ends. CDR3 region: CASSLAPSLANLFF. CDR3 DNA: TGTGCCAGCAGTTTAGCGCCGTCTCTAGCCAACCTGTTCTTC.

The rearrangement joins TRBV20-1 to TRBJ2-5, with no clear D. The germline CDR1 and CDR2 sequences are DFQATT and SNEGSKA (reference sequence). The CDR3 loop spans 13 amino acids. The germline V and J ends were trimmed by 0 bases and 5 bases, with 10 bases remaining between them. The CDR3 sequence is CSARDLRQETQYF. Here the CDR3 DNA reads TGCAGTGCTAGAGATCTCCGCCAGGAGACCCAGTACTTC.

CDR3 nucleotides: TGTGCCAGCAGTGAATATCGGCAGAATGAGCAGTTCTTC. It yields the protein CASSEYRQNEQFF. The chain recombines TRBV25-1 with TRBJ2-1; no reliable D call. Trimming pared 0 bases from V and 7 bases from J, leaving 7 bases between. The germline CDR1 and CDR2 sequences are MGHDK and SYGVNS. The CDR3 loop spans 13 amino acids.

The chain links TRBV27 to TRBJ2-7; perhaps TRBD1 as D (5 bases). The CDR3 covers 14 residues. Germline values: CDR1 MNHEY, CDR2 SMNVEV (reference sequence). Trimming took 3 bases from V and 0 from J, leaving 9 bases between them. As DNA, the CDR3 is TGTGCCAGCAGTTTTCAGGGTTACTCCTACGAGCAGTACTTC. Encoded protein: CASSFQGYSYEQYF.

J is TRBJ2-5 and V is TRBV4-2; D call uncertain. The CDR3 contains 14 residues. Trimming stripped 1 base from V and 7 bases from J, with 13 bases between. Germline V gene data show CDR1 as LGHNA and CDR2 as YNFKEQ. CDR3 region: CASSQAGIGGTQYF. CDR3 DNA sequence: TGTGCCAGCAGCCAAGCTGGGATCGGCGGGACCCAGTACTTC.

This chain connects TRBV6-5 to TRBJ2-3; D is ambiguous. The CDR3 is 14 amino acids. Germline V gives CDR1 MNHEY, CDR2 SVGAGI. Trimming removed 1 base at V and 8 bases at J, with 13 bases between. In DNA, the CDR3 is TGTGCCAGCAGTTACTTTGCAGCCTCCGGTACGCAGTATTTT. Its protein product is CASSYFAASGTQYF.

With regard to this clonotype: One junction end does not reproduce the germline sequence, and a read error may be involved. The chain carries TRBV6-5 and TRBJ2-7; the D call may be TRBD1 or TRBD2 (5 bases each). Germline values: CDR1 MNHEY, CDR2 SVGAGI. The CDR3 runs to 14 residues. The CDR3 here is CASSDSGHNYEQYF. The CDR3, as DNA: TGTGCCAGCAGTGACTCGGGGCACAACTACGAGCAGTACTTC.

The V gene is TRBV5-6, the J gene TRBJ2-3; weak D call: TRBD2 (6 bases). The CDR3 has 15 residues. The V end lost 4 bases, the J end lost 0 bases, and 12 bases lay between the germline ends. Per germline, CDR1 SGHDT and CDR2 YYEEEE. CDR3 loop: CASSRRVSSTDTQYF. CDR3 in DNA: TGTGCCAGCAGCCGGAGGGTATCTAGCACAGATACGCAGTATTTT.